This T cell receptor (beta chain) derives from a study of beta chain features in type 1 diabetes. The isolated RNA, all of it, was reverse transcribed, so expressed TCRB transcripts were what got sequenced. Libraries were prepared by immunoSEQ multiplex PCR; TCRdb keeps only in-frame clonotypes and omits some of them. Of 350,000 or so clones detected, 15% to 20% appear once; the ten largest clones hold around 0.045%. As regards this clone: The antigen is unknown.

Study findings and constraints: Shorter templates might be favored by PCR, and equally so in patients and in controls. Resolution of whether HLA type affects TCRB rearrangement was not achieved here.

CDR3 length: 16 residues. CDR1 and CDR2 from the germline V gene are SGHTA and FQGNSA. The germline V and J ends were trimmed by 1 base and 1 base, with 13 bases remaining between them. The chain is built from TRBV7-2 and TRBJ1-2, with a tentative D call TRBD1 (6 bases). Sequencing used naive CD4+ T cells from blood. The sequence was collected from a woman in her late teens or twenties in good health. The CDR3 sequence: CASSLGSGRGNYGYTF. CDR3 nucleotide sequence: TGTGCCAGCAGCTTAGGGTCGGGCAGGGGTAACTATGGCTACACCTTC.